One and the same sample provided the 5 T cell receptor beta chains below, sequenced in a study of CD8 T cell repertoires and HIV-1 epitope variants. Data came from immunoSEQ multiplex PCR; TCRdb stores just in-frame clones and leaves some out. The data hold roughly 5,500 clones, with roughly 70% observed a single time. These receptors have no identified antigens. The specimen was cultured CD8+ T cells derived from PBMCs. Every receptor here comes from a male donor with HIV.

The chain uses TRBV11-2 and TRBJ1-1, with TRBD1 matching over 8 bases. Germline V gene lookup returns CDR1 SGHAT and CDR2 FQNNGV. This CDR3 region has 14 residues. V shed 5 bases, J shed 1 base, and the junction held 3 bases outside the gene matches. CDR3: CASSPGTGNTEAFF. In nucleotides, the CDR3 is TGTGCCAGCAGCCCCGGGACAGGGAACACTGAAGCTTTCTTT.

In its sample, this clone was seen once. This rearrangement joins TRBV5-1 to TRBJ2-7; 14 bases map to TRBD2. With 4 bases clipped from V and 7 bases from J, the junction kept 13 bases outside the gene matches. Germline-derived CDR1 and CDR2 are SGHRS and YFSETQ. The CDR3 has 17 residues. The CDR3 DNA reads TGCGCCAGCAGCCCCAACCCAGGGACTAGCGGGAGTCGGGAGCAGTACTTC. Amino acid sequence: CASSPNPGTSGSREQYF.

This chain links TRBV2 with TRBJ2-5, with D perhaps matching TRBD1 (5 bases). Trimming stripped 6 bases from V and 1 base from J, with 15 bases between. CDR1 and CDR2 from the germline V gene are SNHLY and FYNNEI. The CDR3 runs 15 residues. The CDR3, as DNA: TGTGCCAGCAGACAGCAGGGTACTATCCAAGAGACCCAGTACTTC. It encodes CASRQQGTIQETQYF.

A few counts support this clone. V gene TRBV28 combines with J gene TRBJ1-5; weak D call: TRBD1 (5 bases). The CDR3 sequence is 13 residues long. Germline V gene lookup returns CDR1 MDHEN and CDR2 SYDVKM. Trimming shortened V by 5 bases and J by 7 bases, and 12 bases separated the two germline ends. CDR3 residues: CASSPQGWQPQHF. CDR3 DNA: TGTGCCAGCAGTCCCCAGGGTTGGCAGCCCCAGCATTTT. The entire variable domain, with the rest obtained from reference TRBV28 and TRBJ1-5, is as follows: DVKVTQSSRYLVKRTGEKVFLECVQDMDHENMFWYRQDPGLGLRLIYFSYDVKMKEKGDIPEGYSVSREKKERFSLILESASTNQTSMYLCASSPQGWQPQHFGDGTRLSIL.

The rearrangement uses TRBV7-2 and TRBJ2-2, with unresolved D. The germline V gene has CDR1 SGHTA and CDR2 FQGNSA. V shed 1 base and J shed 4 bases, with 7 bases lying between them. CDR3 length: 14 amino acids. CDR3 bases: TGTGCCAGCAGCTTAGGACTGGCCACCGGGGAGCTGTTTTTT. As protein: CASSLGLATGELFF. The whole variable domain, remainder taken from reference TRBV7-2 and TRBJ2-2, is GAGVSQSPSNKVTEKGKDVELRCDPISGHTALYWYRQSLGQGLEFLIYFQGNSAPDKSGLPSDRFSAERTGGSVSTLTIQRTQQEDSAVYLCASSLGLATGELFFGEGSRLTVL.